The 17 T cell receptor beta chains listed next were all sequenced from one sample in a study of cytotoxic CD8 clonotypes in ibrutinib-treated CLL. TCRdb's table, derived via immunoSEQ multiplex PCR, lists solely in-frame clones and lacks some. The sample gives about 68,000 clones, 68% of which show up once; about 5.7% is in the top ten. Sequenced material: PBMCs, taken after 12 months of ibrutinib treatment. Source of these receptors: a human donor with chronic lymphocytic leukemia.

The chain carries TRBV5-1 and TRBJ2-7, with 7 bases aligning to TRBD1. Losses at the gene ends were 5 bases for V and 4 bases for J; bases not matched to a gene: 9. CDR1 and CDR2 from the germline V gene are SGHRS and YFSETQ. The length of the CDR3 is 14 residues. The CDR3 here is CASSPGTVFYEQYF. CDR3 nucleotide sequence: TGCGCCAGCAGTCCCGGGACAGTCTTTTACGAGCAGTACTTC. The entire variable domain, with the rest obtained from reference TRBV5-1 and TRBJ2-7, is as follows: KAGVTQTPRYLIKTRGQQVTLSCSPISGHRSVSWYQQTPGQGLQFLFEYFSETQRNKGNFPGRFSGRQFSNSRSEMNVSTLELGDSALYLCASSPGTVFYEQYFGPGTRLTVT.

The chain combines TRBV23-1 with TRBJ2-2; the match to TRBD1 covers 10 bases. TRBV23-1 is an open reading frame whose function is uncertain. This CDR3 region has 18 residues. The trim removed 4 bases at V and 3 bases at J, leaving 11 bases unmatched. The CDR3 here is CASSPKVTGTGDTGELFF. The CDR3 bases are TGCGCCAGCAGTCCTAAAGTTACCGGGACAGGGGACACCGGGGAGCTGTTTTTT.

The V gene is TRBV10-3, the J gene TRBJ1-2, with a tentative D call TRBD1 (5 bases). The CDR3 is 13 amino acids. The V gene's germline CDR1 is ENHRY and CDR2 SYGVKD. V lost 4 bases and J 7 bases, leaving 13 bases between the germline ends. The chain's CDR3 is CAISVRGGSGYTF. CDR3 coding DNA: TGTGCCATCAGTGTCCGGGGGGGGAGTGGCTACACCTTC.

This clone was detected once. The chain recombines TRBV4-1 with TRBJ2-5; possible D gene TRBD2, 7 bases. Deletions cut 7 bases from V and 3 bases from J, with 27 bases between. This CDR3 region has 18 residues. Germline values: CDR1 MGHRA, CDR2 YSYEKL. As DNA, the CDR3 is TGCGCCAGCACCCCCAATCCAAACGGGGGGCTGTCGGAAGAGACCCAGTACTTC. It encodes CASTPNPNGGLSEETQYF.

The chain has TRBV7-8 and TRBJ1-5; 9 bases are a match to TRBD1. There are 17 residues in the CDR3. The J segment lost 2 bases and the V segment lost 5 bases, leaving 10 bases of the junction unmatched. Germline CDR1 and CDR2: SGHVS and FQNEAQ. CDR3 DNA sequence: TGTGCCAGCAGCCCGCCGGGACAGGGTCATCGCAATCAGCCCCAGCATTTT. Translation gives CASSPPGQGHRNQPQHF.

This clone was seen just once. The chain combines TRBV19 with TRBJ1-3; 9 bases match TRBD1. CDR3 length: 15 amino acids. V trimming: 7 bases; J trimming: 2 bases; junction bases outside the gene matches: 6. Germline loops: CDR1 LNHDA, CDR2 SQIVND (reference sequence). As DNA, the CDR3 is TGTGCCAGTACCCCGGGACAGGGCCCTGGAAACACCATATATTTT. This sequence encodes CASTPGQGPGNTIYF.

The V gene is TRBV6-1, the J gene TRBJ1-2; D unclear. Germline CDR1 and CDR2: MNHNS and SASEGT. With 0 bases removed from V and 2 bases from J, the gap between germline ends came to 7 bases. This CDR3 is built from 14 residues. The CDR3 coding sequence is TGTGCCAGCAGTGAAGCGCTGGGGAACTATGGCTACACCTTC. It translates to CASSEALGNYGYTF.

J is TRBJ2-5 and V is TRBV25-1, with TRBD2 as a possible D gene (5 bases). The V gene's germline CDR1 is MGHDK and CDR2 SYGVNS. CDR3 length equals 14 residues. Trimming pared 0 bases from V and 5 bases from J, leaving 10 bases between. For the CDR3, the DNA is TGTGCCAGCAGTGAATATGTATCGGGGGAGACCCAGTACTTC. It codes for CASSEYVSGETQYF.

V and J are TRBV4-1 and TRBJ1-4, with D possibly TRBD1 on 6 matching bases. This CDR3 has 15 amino acids. Trimming shortened V by 5 bases and J by 0 bases, and 10 bases separated the two germline ends. CDR1 MGHRA and CDR2 YSYEKL come from the germline V gene. CDR3 loop: CASSDSGATNEKLFF. The CDR3 region has the DNA TGCGCCAGCAGCGACTCAGGGGCAACTAATGAAAAACTGTTTTTT.

V usage is TRBV5-1 and J usage is TRBJ2-7; D is possibly TRBD1 (5 bases). Germline assignment: CDR1 SGHRS and CDR2 YFSETQ. Between the trimmed V and J ends, which lost 6 bases and 5 bases, there was a span of 15 bases. The CDR3 is 13 amino acids. The DNA of the CDR3 is TGCGCCAGCACGCAGGGTTCTGTCGACGAGCAGTACTTC. Its protein product is CASTQGSVDEQYF.

The chain carries TRBV2 and TRBJ1-6, with D uncertain. Trimming pared 4 bases from V and 6 bases from J, leaving 10 bases between. CDR3 length: 14 amino acids. Germline lookup yields CDR1 SNHLY and CDR2 FYNNEI. CDR3 bases: TGTGCCAGCAGTGTTGGTCAGAGTAATTCACCCCTCCACTTT. Amino acids: CASSVGQSNSPLHF.

This clone turned up a few times. The gene calls are TRBV20-1 and TRBJ2-3; unclear D gene. This CDR3 contains 10 residues. Germline V gene lookup returns CDR1 DFQATT and CDR2 SNEGSKA (reference sequence). The ends were cut back, 8 bases at V and 4 bases at J, with 7 bases in the middle. The CDR3 reads CSSESDTQYF. The CDR3 region has the DNA TGCAGTTCCGAGTCAGATACGCAGTATTTT.

The chain recombines TRBV27 with TRBJ2-3, with 9 bases that match TRBD1. CDR1 MNHEY and CDR2 SMNVEV come from the germline V gene (reference sequence). V shed 2 bases and J 3 bases; nucleotides not matched to a gene: 3. The CDR3 is made up of 15 amino acids. The CDR3 sequence is CASSLLDRGTDTQYF. CDR3 coding DNA: TGTGCCAGCAGTTTACTGGACAGGGGAACAGATACGCAGTATTTT.

The chain uses TRBV2 and TRBJ1-2; no definite D call. CDR1 is SNHLY, CDR2 FYNNEI, per germline. CDR3 length: 14 residues. V gave up 7 bases and J gave up 1 base, with 13 bases separating them. As DNA, the CDR3 is TGTGCCAGCATGAGGCCCCAGGTTAACTATGGCTACACCTTC. As protein: CASMRPQVNYGYTF.

The J gene is TRBJ2-5, the V gene TRBV2; the match to TRBD1 covers 7 bases. This CDR3 contains 15 residues. Germline V CDR1 and CDR2: SNHLY, FYNNEI. The ends lost 3 bases at V and 7 bases at J; junction bases unmatched: 11. In DNA, the CDR3 is TGTGCCAGCAGTGATACAGGGGAAAGAGCGTGGACCCAGTACTTC. This translates into CASSDTGERAWTQYF. The whole variable domain, filled in from reference TRBV2 and TRBJ2-5, reads EPEVTQTPSHQVTQMGQEVILRCVPISNHLYFYWYRQILGQKVEFLVSFYNNEISEKSEIFDDQFSVERPDGSNFTLKIRSTKLEDSAMYFCASSDTGERAWTQYFGPGTRLLVL.

This chain links TRBV11-2 with TRBJ2-3; 9 bases match TRBD2. CDR1 and CDR2 (germline): SGHAT, FQNNGV. V dropped 7 bases and J dropped 4; count of bases not matched to a gene: 15. The CDR3 is 17 residues long. This CDR3 is CASTDTSSGVGPDTQYF. CDR3 DNA: TGTGCCAGCACCGACACGTCTAGCGGGGTGGGGCCAGATACGCAGTATTTT.

The chain employs TRBV7-2 and TRBJ1-4, with 8 bases fitting TRBD1. This CDR3 has 16 amino acids. V dropped 5 bases and J dropped 0; count of bases not matched to a gene: 5. The germline V gene encodes CDR1 SGHTA and CDR2 FQGNSA. DNA for the CDR3: TGTGCCAGCAGCGTATCAGGGGGCGCAACTAATGAAAAACTGTTTTTT. Its protein is CASSVSGGATNEKLFF.